Following are 13 T cell receptor beta chains from one sample sequenced in a study of T cell changes during pregnancy in multiple sclerosis. Data came from immunoSEQ multiplex PCR; TCRdb stores just in-frame clones and leaves some out. The sample holds 45,000 to 60,000 clones, roughly 94% seen once. The sample consisted of CD4+ T cells from peripheral blood mononuclear cells, taken in the second trimester of pregnancy. The receptors were gathered from a female donor with multiple sclerosis, enrolled in a pregnancy study.

The chain has TRBV12-2 and TRBJ1-2; TRBD1 is the table's D call and was not checked against the DNA. TRBV12-2 corresponds to a pseudogene. This CDR3 spans 16 amino acids. CDR3 residues: CASRLAGTGVNYGYTF. CDR3 sequence (DNA): TGTGCAAGTCGCTTAGCCGGGACAGGGGTTAACTATGGCTACACCTTC.

V and J are TRBV18 and TRBJ2-7; 10 positions agree with TRBD1. The CDR3 covers 19 residues. Germline V gene data show CDR1 as KGHSH and CDR2 as LQKENI. With 6 bases clipped from V and 0 bases from J, the junction kept 17 bases outside the gene matches. CDR3 amino acids: CASSPVPGQGTGSSYEQYF. Written as DNA, the CDR3 is TGTGCCAGCTCGCCCGTCCCGGGACAGGGGACCGGGAGCTCCTACGAGCAGTACTTC.

This chain connects TRBV19 to TRBJ1-3; D gene uncertain. Looked up from germline, CDR1 is LNHDA and CDR2 is SQIVND (reference sequence). This CDR3 is built from 15 residues. V dropped 5 bases and J dropped 2 bases, with 13 bases sitting between them. In nucleotides, the CDR3 is TGTGCCAGTAGTGCTTTTGTCGGTGCTGGAAACACCATATATTTT. Its protein is CASSAFVGAGNTIYF.

The chain is built from TRBV30 and TRBJ2-5; D not resolved. The CDR3 runs to 11 residues. V was shortened by 1 base and J by 5 bases, with 5 bases between the two germline ends. CDR1 and CDR2 from the germline V gene are GTSNPN and SVGIG (reference sequence). CDR3 sequence: CAWSAQETQYF. The CDR3 DNA reads TGTGCCTGGAGTGCCCAGGAGACCCAGTACTTC. The variable domain in full, completed from reference TRBV30 and TRBJ2-5, reads SQTIHQWPATLVQPVGSPLSLECTVEGTSNPNLYWYRQAAGRGLQLLFYSVGIGQISSEVPQNLSASRPQDRQFILSSKKLLLSDSGFYLCAWSAQETQYFGPGTRLLVL.

This chain joins TRBV30 and TRBJ2-7; no reliable D call. CDR3 length: 11 amino acids. Germline loops: CDR1 GTSNPN, CDR2 SVGIG (reference sequence). V shed 5 bases and J shed 2 bases, with 7 bases lying between them. The CDR3 region is CAWGRPYEQYF. The CDR3 bases are TGTGCCTGGGGCAGGCCCTACGAGCAGTACTTC.

The J gene is TRBJ2-7, the V gene TRBV5-1; TRBD1 agrees at 9 bases. This CDR3 region has 17 residues. V trimming: 0 bases; J trimming: 3 bases; junction bases outside the gene matches: 10. Germline V lookup: CDR1 SGHRS, CDR2 YFSETQ. The DNA of the CDR3 is TGCGCCAGCAGCTTGGAACCCACTGGACAGGGGAGCTACGAGCAGTACTTC. As protein: CASSLEPTGQGSYEQYF.

This clone was seen only a few times. The rearrangement links TRBV5-1 to TRBJ2-3, with 8 bases fitting TRBD1. With 0 bases clipped from V and 1 base from J, the junction kept 1 base outside the gene matches. Germline CDR1 is SGHRS and CDR2 is YFSETQ. The CDR3 contains 15 residues. The CDR3 sequence: CASSLVGQGTDTQYF. The CDR3 region has the DNA TGCGCCAGCAGCTTGGTGGGACAGGGCACAGATACGCAGTATTTT.

The chain carries TRBV6-4 and TRBJ2-1, with 8 positions matching TRBD1. The V segment lost 4 bases and the J segment 7 bases; nucleotides outside the gene matches: 6. Germline CDR1 and CDR2: MRHNA and SNTAGT. The CDR3 loop spans 14 amino acids. The CDR3 region is CASSADRESNEQFF. The CDR3 coding sequence is TGTGCCAGCAGTGCGGACAGGGAATCGAATGAGCAGTTCTTC.

This chain connects TRBV29-1 to TRBJ1-4; D possibly corresponds to TRBD1 (5 bases). From germline, CDR1 is SQVTM and CDR2 ANQGSEA. The CDR3 has 12 amino acids. Trimming removed 4 bases from V and 8 bases from J, with 11 bases in between. The CDR3 reads CSVVGQGEKLFF. CDR3 DNA sequence: TGCAGCGTTGTCGGACAAGGGGAAAAACTGTTTTTT.

The DNA of the CDR3 is TGTGCCAGTAGTGCGGACAGGGTTAGCTCCTACGAGCAGTACTTC. Protein product: CASSADRVSSYEQYF. The J gene is TRBJ2-7, the V gene TRBV19; 8 bases line up with TRBD1. Trimming cost V 5 bases and J 0 bases; bases outside gene matches: 6. CDR3 length: 15 amino acids. The germline gives CDR1 LNHDA, CDR2 SQIVND (reference sequence).

The rearrangement joins TRBV6-1 to TRBJ1-2; D is unclear. CDR3 size: 11 residues. Germline loops: CDR1 MNHNS, CDR2 SASEGT. Trimming left V 3 bases short and J 4 bases short, with 3 bases between. This CDR3 reads CASSEAYGYTF. The CDR3 DNA reads as TGTGCCAGCAGTGAGGCCTATGGCTACACCTTC.

J is TRBJ1-2 and V is TRBV7-2, with D uncertain. Germline-derived CDR1 and CDR2 are SGHTA and FQGNSA. The CDR3 contains 15 residues. Trimming removed 4 bases at V and 0 bases at J, with 12 bases between. DNA for the CDR3: TGTGCCAGCAGCTGGAGGGCAGCAGCTAACTATGGCTACACCTTC. It codes for CASSWRAAANYGYTF.

The CDR3 spells CASSLGWTLSTDTQYF. The CDR3 nucleotides are TGTGCCAGCAGCTTAGGGTGGACTCTTAGCACAGATACGCAGTATTTT. This sequence joins TRBV7-9 and TRBJ2-3; the D gene is possibly TRBD2 (5 bases). V was clipped by 1 base and J by 0 bases, with 11 bases between them. Germline V lookup: CDR1 SEHNR, CDR2 FQNEAQ (reference sequence). The CDR3 has 16 amino acids.